The T cell receptor (beta chain) described here comes from a study of shared clonotypes between healthy human individuals. Sequencing used immunoSEQ multiplex PCR; TCRdb keeps in-frame clones, though not all of them. The table lists around 2.1 million clones, approximately 96% of them singletons, with approximately 0.13% in the top ten. V was clipped by 5 bases and J by 3 bases, with 8 bases between them. CDR3 length equals 13 residues. CDR1 is SNHLY and CDR2 is FYNNEI in the germline V gene. The rearrangement links TRBV2 to TRBJ1-3; D is unresolved. The source material was naive CD4+ T cells sorted from blood. The subset here: CD45RA+ positively selected. This sequence was found in a man in his late teens or twenties in good health. CDR3 sequence reads: CASSQILGNTIYF. The CDR3 coding sequence is TGTGCCAGCAGTCAGATTCTTGGAAACACCATATATTTT.